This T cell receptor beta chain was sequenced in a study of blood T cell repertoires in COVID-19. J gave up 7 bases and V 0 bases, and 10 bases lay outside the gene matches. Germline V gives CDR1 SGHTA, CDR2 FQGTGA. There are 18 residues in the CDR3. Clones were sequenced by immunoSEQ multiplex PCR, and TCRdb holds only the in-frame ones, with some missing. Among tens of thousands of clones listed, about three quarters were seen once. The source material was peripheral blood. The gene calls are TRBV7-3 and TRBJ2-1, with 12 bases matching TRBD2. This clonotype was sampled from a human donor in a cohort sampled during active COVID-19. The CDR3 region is CASSLTYSGLAGPNEQFF. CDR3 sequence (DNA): TGTGCCAGCAGCTTAACGTATAGCGGACTAGCGGGACCTAATGAGCAGTTCTTC.